This is a list of T cell receptor beta chains from one sample in a study of blood T cell repertoires in COVID-19. Clones were read by immunoSEQ multiplex PCR, and TCRdb kept only the in-frame ones, dropping some. This table holds about 250,000 clones, roughly 80% found once. The sequencing sample was made of peripheral blood. The receptor set was obtained from a man at least 80 years old with acute or convalescent COVID-19. Both conserved end residues are part of each CDR3. D genes are given only for firm matches. Some rows mark clone size as missing; the rest say once, few, many or name a class of expanded clone.

j_gene	d_gene	abundance	v_gene	CDR3aa	CDR3nt
TRBJ2-3	-	-	TRBV24-1	CATSASGTDTQYF	TGTGCCACCTCTGCCAGCGGCACAGATACGCAGTATTTT
TRBJ1-5	-	-	TRBV2	CASSARESNQPQHF	TGTGCCAGCAGTGCCAGGGAAAGCAATCAGCCCCAGCATTTT
TRBJ2-7	TRBD1	few	TRBV30	CAWSGQGAGKQYF	TGTGCCTGGAGTGGACAGGGGGCTGGGAAGCAGTACTTC
TRBJ1-5	-	-	TRBV5-1	CASSLDPSSNQPQHF	TGCGCCAGCAGCTTGGACCCCAGTAGCAATCAGCCCCAGCATTTT
TRBJ1-4	TRBD1	-	TRBV7-9	CASSASTGKEKLFF	TGTGCCAGCAGCGCCTCGACAGGGAAAGAAAAACTGTTTTTT
TRBJ2-1	TRBD2	-	TRBV7-3	CASSFDSGGYNEQFF	TGTGCCAGCAGCTTCGATAGCGGGGGATACAATGAGCAGTTCTTC
TRBJ1-5	-	-	TRBV2	CASSVQGHSNQPQHF	TGTGCCAGCAGTGTGCAGGGTCATAGCAATCAGCCCCAGCATTTT
TRBJ1-5	-	-	TRBV12-5	CASGLVLGGKAQPQHF	TGTGCTAGTGGTTTGGTACTGGGGGGGAAGGCTCAGCCCCAGCATTTT
TRBJ2-1	TRBD2	-	TRBV7-6	CASSLVYGGAVNEQFF	TGTGCCAGCAGCTTAGTCTACGGGGGGGCCGTAAATGAGCAGTTCTTC
TRBJ1-5	-	-	TRBV18	CASSPGRDPRPQHF	TGTGCCAGCTCACCAGGGCGGGATCCGAGGCCCCAGCATTTT
TRBJ2-3	-	-	TRBV5-5	CASTENGPHYDTQYF	TGTGCCAGCACCGAAAACGGCCCTCACTACGATACGCAGTATTTT
TRBJ2-7	-	-	TRBV5-5	CASSLGAGRTYEQYF	TGTGCCAGCAGCTTGGGGGCAGGCCGAACCTACGAGCAGTACTTC
TRBJ2-7	-	-	TRBV11-2	CASSSPMAGGYEQYF	TGTGCCAGCAGCTCCCCGATGGCGGGCGGCTACGAGCAGTACTTC
TRBJ2-7	-	-	TRBV5-1	CASSLDGLLYEQYF	TGCGCCAGCAGCTTGGACGGACTGCTCTACGAGCAGTACTTC
TRBJ2-7	-	once	TRBV6-5	CASSLSQSYEQYF	TGTGCCAGCAGTTTGTCACAGTCCTACGAGCAGTACTTC
TRBJ2-4	-	-	TRBV5-1	CASSLDIKNIQYF	TGCGCCAGCAGCTTGGACATAAAAAACATTCAGTACTTC
TRBJ2-5	TRBD2	-	TRBV19	CASSRRPGLAVQETQYF	TGTGCCAGTAGTAGACGACCGGGACTAGCGGTCCAAGAGACCCAGTACTTC
TRBJ2-7	-	few	TRBV18	CASSPLPVDEQYF	TGTGCCAGCTCACCGCTCCCGGTGGACGAGCAGTACTTC
TRBJ1-1	-	once	TRBV24-1	CATRGAGVRDTEAFF	TGTGCCACCAGGGGGGCGGGGGTTCGAGACACTGAAGCTTTCTTT
TRBJ1-2	TRBD1	-	TRBV6-5	CASSLDRDPNYGYTF	TGTGCCAGCAGTCTGGACAGGGACCCAAACTATGGCTACACCTTC
TRBJ1-3	-	-	TRBV6-5	CASSYSNRKRYTIYF	TGTGCCAGCAGTTACTCGAATCGAAAGCGTTACACCATATATTTT
TRBJ1-5	-	-	TRBV5-6	CASSFGLYQPQHF	TGTGCCAGCAGCTTCGGGTTATATCAGCCCCAGCATTTT
TRBJ2-7	-	-	TRBV18	CASSRDKNYEQYF	TGTGCCAGCTCTCGGGACAAAAACTACGAGCAGTACTTC
TRBJ1-1	-	-	TRBV5-1	CASSGLGEAFF	TGCGCCAGCAGCGGGCTCGGTGAAGCTTTCTTT
TRBJ2-7	-	-	TRBV19	CASSLGGSPYEQYF	TGTGCCAGTAGCCTAGGTGGCAGCCCCTACGAGCAGTACTTC
TRBJ2-3	TRBD2	-	TRBV11-2	CASSWTSGGAQDTQYF	TGTGCCAGCAGCTGGACTAGCGGGGGGGCACAAGATACGCAGTATTTT